This T cell receptor (beta chain) was recovered during a study of cytomegalovirus exposure and HLA in healthy donors. Study as a whole: The same platform used for the approximately 670 first-cohort repertoires was also used for the 120 or so validation repertoires, as a later analysis reported.

This clone came up once. Its cognate antigen is unknown. Assay used: immunoSEQ multiplex PCR; TCRdb lists only in-frame clones, some missing. The sample lists some 90,000 clones, approximately 84% occurring once. General study findings and limits: There were 150 to 200 TCR beta chains listed as cytomegalovirus-associated.

Material: PBMCs. The sequence came from a young man in good health and CMV-seropositive.

This chain's CDR3 is CASSHYTTEAFF. The CDR3 DNA reads TGCGCCAGCAGCCATTACACCACTGAAGCTTTCTTT. The J gene is TRBJ1-1, the V gene TRBV4-1; D not certain. V dropped 3 bases and J dropped 4 bases, with 6 bases sitting between them. Germline values: CDR1 MGHRA, CDR2 YSYEKL. This CDR3 has 12 residues.